A selection of T cell receptor beta chains follows, all from one sample in a study of cytomegalovirus exposure and HLA in healthy donors. Clones were read by immunoSEQ multiplex PCR, and TCRdb kept only the in-frame ones, dropping some. The table records 120,000 or so clones, 74% of them present only once. The source material was PBMCs. The source is a man in his forties in good health and CMV-seropositive. The CDR3 runs from the conserved cysteine through the conserved F or W. D genes are given only for firm matches.

CDR3: CASREDSNQPQHF
D: NA
J: TRBJ1-5
V: TRBV6-1
length: 13

CDR3: CATSRVEGTIVNTIYF
D: NA
J: TRBJ1-3
V: TRBV15
length: 16

CDR3: CASSPGGAASNQPQHF
D: NA
J: TRBJ1-5
V: TRBV18
length: 16

CDR3: CASSYGTGSGANVLTF
D: TRBD1
J: TRBJ2-6
V: TRBV6-6
length: 16

CDR3: CASSPPLGGRGSPLHF
D: NA
J: TRBJ1-6
V: TRBV25-1
length: 16

CDR3: CASSPMVSGGETQYF
D: NA
J: TRBJ2-5
V: TRBV19
length: 15

CDR3: CASSYDINQPQHF
D: NA
J: TRBJ1-5
V: TRBV6-6
length: 13

CDR3: CASSPRGAGGGEGYTF
D: TRBD1
J: TRBJ1-2
V: TRBV7-9
length: 16

CDR3: CASSLQGGAGTGELFF
D: NA
J: TRBJ2-2
V: TRBV27
length: 16

CDR3: CASSPRQVLSYEQYF
D: NA
J: TRBJ2-7
V: TRBV11-2
length: 15

CDR3: CASSFKGDTEAFF
D: NA
J: TRBJ1-1
V: TRBV11-3
length: 13

CDR3: CAWGPNQETQYF
D: NA
J: TRBJ2-5
V: TRBV28
length: 12

CDR3: CASSARLATSGMGEQFF
D: TRBD2
J: TRBJ2-1
V: TRBV6-1
length: 17

CDR3: CASSHGTGYEQYF
D: TRBD1
J: TRBJ2-7
V: TRBV27
length: 13

CDR3: CASSPSERAQISYEQYF
D: NA
J: TRBJ2-7
V: TRBV11-2
length: 17

CDR3: CAWRATGGPYEQYF
D: TRBD1
J: TRBJ2-7
V: TRBV30
length: 14

CDR3: CAISESGRNRAYEQYF
D: NA
J: TRBJ2-7
V: TRBV10-3
length: 16

CDR3: CASGGQGAGEKLFF
D: TRBD1
J: TRBJ1-4
V: TRBV6-5
length: 14

CDR3: CASSLIATGYEQYF
D: NA
J: TRBJ2-7
V: TRBV28
length: 14

CDR3: CASSWGLTGGETQYF
D: TRBD1
J: TRBJ2-5
V: TRBV5-1
length: 15

CDR3: CASSPPGLAGGRANEQFF
D: TRBD2
J: TRBJ2-1
V: TRBV11-2
length: 18

CDR3: CASSFGGEQYF
D: NA
J: TRBJ2-7
V: TRBV11-2
length: 11

CDR3: CASSTGGTEAFF
D: TRBD1
J: TRBJ1-1
V: TRBV2
length: 12

CDR3: CASSFGNEQYF
D: NA
J: TRBJ2-7
V: TRBV7-9
length: 11

CDR3: CASSSGQGAEETQYF
D: TRBD1
J: TRBJ2-5
V: TRBV7-9
length: 15

CDR3: CASTSGTAAKNIQYF
D: TRBD1
J: TRBJ2-4
V: TRBV28
length: 15

CDR3: CASSIKAGQPQHF
D: NA
J: TRBJ1-5
V: TRBV19
length: 13

CDR3: CASSVQESSYEQYF
D: NA
J: TRBJ2-7
V: TRBV9
length: 14

CDR3: CASSIGVPGANVLTF
D: NA
J: TRBJ2-6
V: TRBV19
length: 15

CDR3: CASSPYLLGGNSPLHF
D: NA
J: TRBJ1-6
V: TRBV28
length: 16

CDR3: CAISEGTGPSTEAFF
D: NA
J: TRBJ1-1
V: TRBV10-3
length: 15

CDR3: CASSRELAGGSYEQYF
D: TRBD2
J: TRBJ2-7
V: TRBV4-2
length: 16

CDR3: CASSFRDITDYNTGELFF
D: NA
J: TRBJ2-2
V: TRBV5-1
length: 18

CDR3: CASSFRGPSYGYTF
D: NA
J: TRBJ1-2
V: TRBV28
length: 14

CDR3: CASSFRRVGQPQHF
D: NA
J: TRBJ1-5
V: TRBV28
length: 14

CDR3: CASSFGGLAGETQYF
D: TRBD2
J: TRBJ2-5
V: TRBV11-3
length: 15

CDR3: CASSLGAYEQYF
D: NA
J: TRBJ2-7
V: TRBV5-4
length: 12

CDR3: CASSSQGNEQYF
D: TRBD1
J: TRBJ2-7
V: TRBV28
length: 12

CDR3: CAISDPPSGIYEQYF
D: TRBD2
J: TRBJ2-7
V: TRBV10-3
length: 15

CDR3: CASSFTEGGQYFTGELFF
D: NA
J: TRBJ2-2
V: TRBV28
length: 18

CDR3: CASSVGGIRLGVPYEQYF
D: NA
J: TRBJ2-7
V: TRBV9
length: 18

CDR3: CASRSQGVVYEQYF
D: TRBD1
J: TRBJ2-7
V: TRBV19
length: 14

CDR3: CSVGTPPQGELFF
D: NA
J: TRBJ2-2
V: TRBV29-1
length: 13

CDR3: CASSFGTNSYEQYF
D: TRBD2
J: TRBJ2-7
V: TRBV5-4
length: 14

CDR3: CASSLRRGGTADTQYF
D: TRBD2
J: TRBJ2-3
V: TRBV11-3
length: 16

CDR3: CASSLVTGAAGELFF
D: TRBD1
J: TRBJ2-2
V: TRBV28
length: 15

CDR3: CAWSGDSRDEQFF
D: NA
J: TRBJ2-1
V: TRBV30
length: 13

CDR3: CASTRSERREKLFF
D: NA
J: TRBJ1-4
V: TRBV6-5
length: 14

CDR3: CSVGQGLRGGTEAFF
D: TRBD1
J: TRBJ1-1
V: TRBV29-1
length: 15

CDR3: CASSSFGQGAGGYTF
D: TRBD1
J: TRBJ1-2
V: TRBV4-1
length: 15